This T cell receptor beta chain comes out of a study of T cells in Graves' hyperthyroidism and ophthalmopathy. Study-level background: Pretreatment peripheral blood was obtained at initial diagnosis.

V was shortened by 7 bases and J by 5 bases, with 6 bases between the two germline ends. The CDR3 extends over 11 amino acids. Germline V gene sequence: CDR1 SNHLY, CDR2 FYNNEI. Findings and caveats of the study: Stable hyperthyroidism and ophthalmopathy were separated using 13 V-J signatures.

Amplified regions were TCR beta CDR3 sequences from RNA transcripts. First-round RT-PCR of the TCR CDR3 relied on the HTBI primer set. TCRdb itself ran the multiplex PCR reads through MiXCR, one entry per CDR3 protein. The table records hundreds of thousands of distinct CDR3 sequences, around 20% of them present only once. This clonotype has ten or more counts. What it binds is unknown. The sequencing input was blood. The sequence came from a woman between 50 and 59 years old with Graves' hyperthyroidism that later progressed to Graves' ophthalmopathy. This sequence joins TRBV2 and TRBJ2-1; D uncertain. CDR3 DNA sequence: TGTGCCAGCATCCGGGACAATGAGCAGTTCTTC. Its protein is CASIRDNEQFF. The whole variable domain, remainder taken from reference TRBV2 and TRBJ2-1, is EPEVTQTPSHQVTQMGQEVILRCVPISNHLYFYWYRQILGQKVEFLVSFYNNEISEKSEIFDDQFSVERPDGSNFTLKIRSTKLEDSAMYFCASIRDNEQFFGPGTRLTVL.